The 3 T cell receptor beta chains presented below share a single source sample, sequenced in a study of blood T cell repertoires in COVID-19. Profiled with immunoSEQ multiplex PCR; TCRdb holds only in-frame clones, not every one. The sample carries over 100,000 clones, 65% to 90% recorded once. Input material: peripheral blood. Source of these receptors: a woman aged 60-70 years with active or convalescent COVID-19.

J is TRBJ2-3 and V is TRBV29-1, with TRBD2 identical over 7 bases. Germline CDR1 and CDR2: SQVTM and ANQGSEA. The CDR3 spans 14 residues. The junction had 6 bases not matched to a gene; V was cut back by 3 bases and J by 3 bases. This CDR3 is CSVDPSGTTDTQYF. The CDR3 region has the DNA TGCAGCGTTGATCCCAGCGGGACTACAGATACGCAGTATTTT.

V gene TRBV5-1 combines with J gene TRBJ1-1; D ambiguous. Per the germline V gene, CDR1 is SGHRS and CDR2 is YFSETQ. This CDR3 has 13 residues. V dropped 0 bases and J dropped 10 bases, with 13 bases sitting between them. This CDR3 reads CASSLADRSRAFF. CDR3 DNA sequence: TGCGCCAGCAGCTTGGCCGATAGAAGTAGAGCTTTCTTT.

This sequence joins TRBV11-3 and TRBJ1-2; D possibly corresponds to TRBD1 (6 bases). Germline V gene lookup returns CDR1 SGHNT and CDR2 YENEEA. The length of the CDR3 is 13 residues. Trimming removed 2 bases at V and 8 bases at J, with 12 bases between. DNA of the CDR3: TGTGCCAGCAGCTTACAGGGGCGACGGGGCTACACCTTC. It codes for CASSLQGRRGYTF.